This entry describes one T cell receptor beta chain. The sample comes from a study of T cell changes during pregnancy in multiple sclerosis. The CDR3 runs 14 residues. Germline V lookup: CDR1 LNHNV, CDR2 YYDKDF (reference sequence). V was trimmed by 1 base and J by 0 bases, leaving 6 bases between them. Here immunoSEQ multiplex PCR was the method, and the copy in TCRdb shows in-frame clones only, minus some. The data contain 45,000 to 50,000 clones, around 94% of them singletons. Sequencing used CD4+ T cells from peripheral blood mononuclear cells, obtained in the second trimester of pregnancy. J is TRBJ1-1 and V is TRBV15; no reliable D call. This TCR was recovered from a female donor in good health, enrolled as a control in a pregnancy study. The CDR3 loop is CATSRGQLNTEAFF. CDR3 sequence (DNA): TGTGCCACCAGCAGAGGCCAGTTGAACACTGAAGCTTTCTTT.